The sequence of this T cell receptor (beta chain) was determined in a study of long-term antiretroviral therapy in people with HIV. Findings of the study overall: HIV repertoire CDR3 lengths ranged less widely than those of controls.

Researchers report immunoSEQ v3.0 was run at survey level. Clones were sequenced by immunoSEQ multiplex PCR, and TCRdb holds only the in-frame ones, with some missing. The sample lists roughly 30,000 clones; roughly 85% were seen once. The table lists this clone with a few counts. The antigen is unknown. CDR1 and CDR2 (germline): SGHVS, FNYEAQ. The CDR3 length is 15 residues. The germline V and J ends were trimmed by 0 bases and 1 base, with 10 bases remaining between them. The chain carries TRBV7-6 and TRBJ2-7; a possible D gene is TRBD1 (5 bases). Sample: unsorted PBMCs, taken 0.8 years before starting antiretroviral therapy. This clonotype originated in a man younger than 35 with HIV. The DNA for the CDR3 is TGTGCCAGCAGCTTAGCGACTGACAGTTCCTACGAGCAGTACTTC. Translating it yields CASSLATDSSYEQYF.